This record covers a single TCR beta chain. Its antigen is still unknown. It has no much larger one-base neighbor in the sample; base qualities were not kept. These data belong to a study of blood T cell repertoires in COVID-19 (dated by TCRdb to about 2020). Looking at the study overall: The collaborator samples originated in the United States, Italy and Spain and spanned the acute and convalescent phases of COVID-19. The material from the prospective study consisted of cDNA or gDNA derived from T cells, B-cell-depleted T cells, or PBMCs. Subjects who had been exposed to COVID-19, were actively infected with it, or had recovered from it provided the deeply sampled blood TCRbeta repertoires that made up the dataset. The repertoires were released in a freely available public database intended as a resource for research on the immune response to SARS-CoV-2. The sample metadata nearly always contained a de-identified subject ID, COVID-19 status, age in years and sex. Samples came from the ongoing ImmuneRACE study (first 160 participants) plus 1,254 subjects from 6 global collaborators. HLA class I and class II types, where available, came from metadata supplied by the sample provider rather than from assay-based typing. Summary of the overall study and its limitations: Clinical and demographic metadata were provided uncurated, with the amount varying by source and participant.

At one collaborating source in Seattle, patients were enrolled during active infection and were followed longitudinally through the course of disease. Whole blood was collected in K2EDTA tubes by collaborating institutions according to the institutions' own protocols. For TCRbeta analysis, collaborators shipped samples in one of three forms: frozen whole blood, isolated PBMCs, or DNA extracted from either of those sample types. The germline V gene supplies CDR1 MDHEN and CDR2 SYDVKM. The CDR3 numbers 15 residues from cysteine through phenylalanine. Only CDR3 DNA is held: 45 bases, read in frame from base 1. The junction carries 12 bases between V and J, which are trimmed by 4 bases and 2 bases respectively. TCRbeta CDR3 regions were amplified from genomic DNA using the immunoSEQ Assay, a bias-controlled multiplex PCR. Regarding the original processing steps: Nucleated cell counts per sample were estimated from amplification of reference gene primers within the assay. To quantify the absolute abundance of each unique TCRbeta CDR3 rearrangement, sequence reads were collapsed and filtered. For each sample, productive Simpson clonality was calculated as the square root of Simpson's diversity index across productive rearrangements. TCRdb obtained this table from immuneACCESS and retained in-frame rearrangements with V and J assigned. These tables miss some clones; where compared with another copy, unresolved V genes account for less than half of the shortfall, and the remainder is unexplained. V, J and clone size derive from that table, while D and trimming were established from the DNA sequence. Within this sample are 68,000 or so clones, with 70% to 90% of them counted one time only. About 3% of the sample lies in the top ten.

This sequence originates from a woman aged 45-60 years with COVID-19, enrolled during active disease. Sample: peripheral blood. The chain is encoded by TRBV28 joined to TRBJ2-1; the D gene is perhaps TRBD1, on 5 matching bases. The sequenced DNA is TGTGCCAGCAGTTCCTGGGCAGGGCCCTACAATGAGCAGTTCTTC. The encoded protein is CASSSWAGPYNEQFF. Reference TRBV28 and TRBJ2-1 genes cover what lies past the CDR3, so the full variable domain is DVKVTQSSRYLVKRTGEKVFLECVQDMDHENMFWYRQDPGLGLRLIYFSYDVKMKEKGDIPEGYSVSREKKERFSLILESASTNQTSMYLCASSSWAGPYNEQFFGPGTRLTVL.